The 31 T cell receptor beta chains given below trace back to one sample, sequenced in a study of T cells in localized non-small cell lung cancer. Sequenced by immunoSEQ multiplex PCR; TCRdb stores in-frame clones only, minus some. The sample records roughly 38,000 clones, more than 65% being singletons. The sequences come from peripheral blood, collected before any cancer treatment. These receptors were taken from a male donor at least 60 years old with stage III squamous cell lung carcinoma.

The rearrangement uses TRBV9 and TRBJ1-1, with D tentatively TRBD1 (6 bases). Germline assignment: CDR1 SGDLS and CDR2 YYNGEE. Trimming shortened V by 0 bases and J by 6 bases, and 15 bases separated the two germline ends. The CDR3 contains 15 residues. As DNA, the CDR3 is TGTGCCAGCAGCGTAGCTACAGGGATTAGCGCTGAAGCTTTCTTT. Translating it yields CASSVATGISAEAFF.

The chain combines TRBV30 with TRBJ1-4, with D hard to call. V was shortened by 2 bases and J by 8 bases, with 6 bases between the two germline ends. Germline CDR1 GTSNPN, CDR2 SVGIG (reference sequence). This CDR3 comprises 11 residues. The CDR3 loop is CAWSIREKLFF. Written as DNA, the CDR3 is TGTGCCTGGAGTATCAGGGAAAAACTGTTTTTT.

The chain joins TRBV7-9 to TRBJ2-2; no firm D call. This CDR3 is 12 amino acids long. The V gene's germline CDR1 is SEHNR and CDR2 FQNEAQ (reference sequence). V gave up 3 bases and J gave up 3 bases, with 2 bases separating them. The CDR3 here is CASSFYTGELFF. DNA for the CDR3: TGTGCCAGCAGCTTCTACACCGGGGAGCTGTTTTTT.

The CDR3: CAISVARDSYEQYF. In DNA form, the CDR3 reads TGTGCCATCAGTGTAGCCAGGGACTCCTACGAGCAGTACTTC. V and J are TRBV10-3 and TRBJ2-7; D might be TRBD1 (5 bases). The CDR3 is 14 amino acids. Trimming shortened V by 4 bases and J by 0 bases, and 10 bases separated the two germline ends. Germline CDR1 ENHRY, CDR2 SYGVKD.

J is TRBJ2-2 and V is TRBV5-6; D is unclear. The CDR3 runs to 12 residues. V was pared by 3 bases and J by 9 bases, with 9 bases between. Germline loops: CDR1 SGHDT, CDR2 YYEEEE. The CDR3, as DNA: TGTGCCAGCAGCTCTGGGCCTTGGGAGCTGTTTTTT. It is translated as CASSSGPWELFF. The entire variable domain, with the rest obtained from reference TRBV5-6 and TRBJ2-2, is as follows: DAGVTQSPTHLIKTRGQQVTLRCSPKSGHDTVSWYQQALGQGPQFIFQYYEEEERQRGNFPDRFSGHQFPNYSSELNVNALLLGDSALYLCASSSGPWELFFGEGSRLTVL.

This clone has only one observation. The chain links TRBV10-3 to TRBJ2-5; 10 positions match TRBD2. V was pared by 2 bases and J by 3 bases, with 9 bases of the junction left unmatched. This CDR3 is 17 amino acids long. CDR1 is ENHRY, CDR2 SYGVKD, per germline. CDR3 region: CAISETSGVRFKETQYF. Here the CDR3 DNA reads TGTGCCATCAGTGAGACTAGCGGGGTACGATTTAAAGAGACCCAGTACTTC.

The V and J genes are TRBV5-6 and TRBJ1-4; D might be TRBD1 (6 bases). The CDR3 has 15 amino acids. The ends were cut back, 3 bases at V and 2 bases at J, with 11 bases in the middle. Germline-derived CDR1 and CDR2 are SGHDT and YYEEEE. CDR3 in amino acids: CASSSTGITNEKLFF. DNA for the CDR3: TGTGCCAGCAGCTCAACAGGGATTACTAATGAAAAACTGTTTTTT.

This sequence joins TRBV4-1 and TRBJ1-4, with 9 bases identical to TRBD1. The CDR3 length is 16 residues. The germline V gene has CDR1 MGHRA and CDR2 YSYEKL. The V gene end was trimmed by 2 bases and the J gene end by 10 bases; junction bases not matched to a gene: 11. CDR3 region: CASSQFTGTGMGKLFF. In DNA, the CDR3 is TGCGCCAGCAGCCAATTTACCGGGACAGGGATGGGAAAACTGTTTTTT.

V usage is TRBV6-6 and J usage is TRBJ2-1, with TRBD2 matching 7 bases. Germline V lookup: CDR1 MNHNY, CDR2 SVGAGI (reference sequence). Trimming took 9 bases from V and 0 from J; bases not matched to a gene: 5. This CDR3 region has 14 residues. The DNA for the CDR3 is TGTGCCAGTACGCGGGAGAGCTCCTACAATGAGCAGTTCTTC. Translating it yields CASTRESSYNEQFF.

The chain has TRBV18 and TRBJ1-5; D is uncertain. CDR1 KGHSH and CDR2 LQKENI come from the germline V gene. There are 14 residues in the CDR3. Trimming removed 6 bases at V and 5 bases at J, with 14 bases between. The DNA for the CDR3 is TGTGCCAGCTCCCTTATTAAGGGTTATCAGCCCCAGCATTTT. This encodes CASSLIKGYQPQHF.

V and J are TRBV10-3 and TRBJ2-3; TRBD2 is a possible D gene (5 bases). Per the germline V gene, CDR1 is ENHRY and CDR2 is SYGVKD. This CDR3 contains 16 residues. Trimming cost V 0 bases and J 0 bases, with 10 bases left between them. The CDR3 nucleotides read TGTGCCATCAGTGAGTCGTTAAGAGGGAGCACAGATACGCAGTATTTT. Translation: CAISESLRGSTDTQYF.

This chain joins TRBV9 and TRBJ1-5; D is undetermined. The CDR3 runs to 18 residues. V was trimmed by 10 bases and J by 0 bases, leaving 26 bases between them. CDR1 is SGDLS and CDR2 is YYNGEE in the germline V gene. In nucleotides, the CDR3 is TGTGCCGCACGGGCACGCTGGACGGACTCGTATAGCAATCAGCCCCAGCATTTT. It translates to CAARARWTDSYSNQPQHF.

V is TRBV6-4 and J is TRBJ2-6; D is unclear. V gave up 6 bases and J gave up 0 bases, with 6 bases separating them. Germline V gene sequence: CDR1 MRHNA, CDR2 SNTAGT. This CDR3 has 14 residues. CDR3 amino acids: CASSPTSGANVLTF. The CDR3 DNA reads as TGTGCCAGCAGCCCCACCTCTGGGGCCAACGTCCTGACTTTC.

Comments on this clone: In the same sample, other DNA sequences code for this CDR3. V gene TRBV9 combines with J gene TRBJ1-6; D is possibly TRBD1 (5 bases). CDR1 is SGDLS, CDR2 YYNGEE, per germline. The V gene lost 0 bases and the J gene lost 7 bases, with 5 bases spanning the gap. The CDR3 is 13 residues long. The DNA for the CDR3 is TGTGCCAGCAGCGTAGAGGGGAATTCACCCCTCCACTTT. It yields the protein CASSVEGNSPLHF.

The chain links TRBV28 to TRBJ1-2, with 7 bases that match TRBD1. Losses at the gene ends were 6 bases for V and 3 bases for J; bases not matched to a gene: 7. This CDR3 spans 14 amino acids. Germline V CDR1 and CDR2: MDHEN, SYDVKM. This CDR3 is CASSLLQGHYGYTF. The CDR3 bases are TGTGCCAGCAGCCTGCTACAGGGGCACTATGGCTACACCTTC.

The chain is built from TRBV4-1 and TRBJ1-5; 8 bases align to TRBD1. Germline V gives CDR1 MGHRA, CDR2 YSYEKL. J gave up 4 bases and V 0 bases, and 5 bases lay outside the gene matches. The CDR3 is 16 amino acids. CDR3 nucleotides: TGCGCCAGCAGCCAAGACCCAGGGGGCGTAAATCAGCCCCAGCATTTT. It specifies CASSQDPGGVNQPQHF.

V gene TRBV5-4 combines with J gene TRBJ2-3, with TRBD2 matching 10 bases. The CDR3 runs to 14 residues. V was pared by 5 bases and J by 2 bases, with 2 bases of the junction left unmatched. From germline, CDR1 is SGHNT and CDR2 YYREEE (reference sequence). The CDR3 protein is CASSLAGATDTQYF. In nucleotides, the CDR3 is TGTGCCAGCAGTCTAGCGGGAGCCACAGATACGCAGTATTTT.

This chain connects TRBV19 to TRBJ1-1; the match to TRBD1 covers 8 bases. The CDR3 totals 14 residues. Losses at the gene ends were 6 bases for V and 1 base for J; bases not matched to a gene: 4. The V gene's germline CDR1 is LNHDA and CDR2 SQIVND (reference sequence). The CDR3 region has the DNA TGTGCCAGTAGCAAAGACAGGGGGAACACTGAAGCTTTCTTT. This sequence encodes CASSKDRGNTEAFF.

The chain combines TRBV5-8 with TRBJ2-3; D uncertain. The V gene's germline CDR1 is SGHTS and CDR2 YDEGEE. V was pared by 4 bases and J by 10 bases, with 16 bases between. The length of the CDR3 is 13 residues. For the CDR3, the DNA is TGTGCCAGCAGCCCGCCGTCTAGGAATCCGCAGTATTTT. It is translated as CASSPPSRNPQYF.

The J gene is TRBJ2-2, the V gene TRBV5-1; D remains ambiguous. The CDR3 is 13 residues long. Germline CDR1 and CDR2: SGHRS and YFSETQ. The V end lost 0 bases, the J end lost 6 bases, and 6 bases lay between the germline ends. Here the CDR3 reads CASSLAGPGELFF. In DNA form, the CDR3 reads TGCGCCAGCAGCTTGGCCGGCCCCGGGGAGCTGTTTTTT.

This rearrangement joins TRBV5-6 to TRBJ2-7; tentatively, D is TRBD1 or TRBD2 (5 bases each). Germline CDR1 is SGHDT and CDR2 is YYEEEE. V gave up 4 bases and J gave up 5 bases, with 13 bases separating them. This CDR3 is built from 13 residues. The CDR3 region is CASSRDRRNEQYF. In DNA form, the CDR3 reads TGTGCCAGCAGCCGGGACCGTCGGAACGAGCAGTACTTC.

The chain is built from TRBV6-1 and TRBJ2-2, with D tentatively TRBD2 (5 bases). The germline V and J ends were trimmed by 8 bases and 0 bases, with 10 bases remaining between them. Germline CDR1 reads MNHNS; CDR2 reads SASEGT. CDR3 size: 14 residues. The DNA of the CDR3 is TGTGCCAGCGACGGACTCACGAACACCGGGGAGCTGTTTTTT. The encoded protein is CASDGLTNTGELFF.

The chain has TRBV28 and TRBJ1-5; 8 bases line up with TRBD1. V was pared by 2 bases and J by 6 bases, with 6 bases of the junction left unmatched. The V gene's germline CDR1 is MDHEN and CDR2 SYDVKM. This CDR3 is 15 amino acids long. For the CDR3, the DNA is TGTGCCAGCAGTTTACCGACAGGGGAAGCTCAGCCCCAGCATTTT. Its translation is CASSLPTGEAQPQHF.

The J gene is TRBJ2-1, the V gene TRBV2; D call uncertain. CDR1 and CDR2 from the germline V gene are SNHLY and FYNNEI. Trimming shortened V by 7 bases and J by 6 bases, and 13 bases separated the two germline ends. The CDR3 runs 13 residues. The CDR3 DNA is TGTGCCAGCACTCGAGATCGAAGCAATGAGCAGTTCTTC. Its translation: CASTRDRSNEQFF.

This sequence joins TRBV9 and TRBJ2-3; D possibly corresponds to TRBD1 (6 bases). Germline V gene sequence: CDR1 SGDLS, CDR2 YYNGEE. CDR3 size: 15 residues. V was trimmed by 2 bases and J by 6 bases, leaving 16 bases between them. CDR3 loop: CASSVEGEPRDTQYF. Here the CDR3 DNA reads TGTGCCAGCAGCGTCGAGGGGGAACCCCGGGATACGCAGTATTTT.

The chain combines TRBV5-1 with TRBJ2-5; tentatively, D is TRBD1 (5 bases). The germline CDR1 and CDR2 sequences are SGHRS and YFSETQ. The CDR3 runs 14 residues. Trimming removed 5 bases at V and 5 bases at J, with 16 bases between. This CDR3 reads CASRLRGGYETQYF. DNA of the CDR3: TGCGCCAGCAGGCTAAGGGGCGGCTATGAGACCCAGTACTTC.

The chain uses TRBV19 and TRBJ2-1, with D uncertain. Trimming shortened V by 5 bases and J by 2 bases, and 7 bases separated the two germline ends. Per the germline V gene, CDR1 is LNHDA and CDR2 is SQIVND (reference sequence). The CDR3 consists of 13 residues. In DNA, the CDR3 is TGTGCCAGTAGTGAAATTGCCTACAATGAGCAGTTCTTC. This encodes CASSEIAYNEQFF.

The chain is built from TRBV2 and TRBJ1-2; D call uncertain. Trimming left V 4 bases short and J 4 bases short, with 10 bases between. The CDR3 totals 13 residues. Per germline, CDR1 SNHLY and CDR2 FYNNEI. In DNA, the CDR3 is TGTGCCAGCAGTGTCGAACAGATCTATGGCTACACCTTC. This gives the protein CASSVEQIYGYTF.

J is TRBJ1-2 and V is TRBV7-2, with a weak D call TRBD1 (5 bases). The CDR3 contains 14 residues. Per germline, CDR1 SGHTA and CDR2 FQGNSA. V dropped 1 base and J dropped 6 bases, with 12 bases sitting between them. CDR3 coding DNA: TGTGCCAGCAGCTTAGGGGGCCAGGGCCATGGCTACACCTTC. Residues: CASSLGGQGHGYTF.

V and J are TRBV7-3 and TRBJ2-6; D gene uncertain. Trimming shortened V by 4 bases and J by 0 bases, and 7 bases separated the two germline ends. Germline-derived CDR1 and CDR2 are SGHTA and FQGTGA. This CDR3 region has 15 residues. CDR3 sequence (DNA): TGTGCCAGCAGCTCCTCCGTCTCTGGGGCCAACGTCCTGACTTTC. Protein sequence: CASSSSVSGANVLTF.

The rearrangement joins TRBV5-4 to TRBJ2-2; no clear D gene. This CDR3 has 13 amino acids. V was clipped by 2 bases and J by 6 bases, with 8 bases between them. Germline CDR1 SGHNT, CDR2 YYREEE (reference sequence). The CDR3 sequence is CASSFGGAGELFF. In DNA, the CDR3 is TGTGCCAGCAGCTTCGGTGGAGCCGGGGAGCTGTTTTTT.